A single sample gave rise to the 22 T cell receptor beta chains below, sequenced in a study of blood T cell repertoires in COVID-19. Using immunoSEQ multiplex PCR, the repertoire was profiled, and TCRdb retains in-frame clones only, with some absent. Among nearly 300,000 clones listed, about nine tenths were seen once. Sample: PBMCs or T cells enriched from blood (not recorded which). These receptors were collected from a woman aged 50 to 60 who had been exposed to COVID-19.

This clone was detected a few times. Here the CDR3 DNA reads TGCGCCAGCAGTGAGACGGGTTATTCACCCCTCCACTTT. This translates into CASSETGYSPLHF. V gene TRBV10-2 combines with J gene TRBJ1-6, with no clear D. There are 13 residues in the CDR3. The germline V gene has CDR1 WSHSY and CDR2 SAAADI. V shed 2 bases and J shed 8 bases, with 7 bases lying between them.

This chain links TRBV5-4 with TRBJ2-1, with 8 bases that match TRBD1. The CDR3 length is 15 residues. The germline CDR1 and CDR2 sequences are SGHNT and YYREEE (reference sequence). The junction had 4 bases not matched to a gene; V was cut back by 4 bases and J by 1 base. CDR3 sequence: CASSSNRGSYNEQFF. CDR3 DNA sequence: TGTGCCAGCAGCAGTAACAGGGGGTCCTACAATGAGCAGTTCTTC.

The rearrangement links TRBV3-1 (or the pseudogene TRBV3-2) to TRBJ2-7, with 9 positions matching TRBD1. The CDR3 has 14 amino acids. J gave up 4 bases and V 6 bases, and 7 bases lay outside the gene matches. The germline gives CDR1 LGHDT, CDR2 YNNKEL (reference sequence). The CDR3 is CASSPGTGRYEQYF. CDR3 sequence (DNA): TGTGCCAGCAGTCCTGGGACAGGGCGGTACGAGCAGTACTTC.

The chain couples TRBV5-1 to TRBJ2-2, with 7 positions matching TRBD1. The CDR3 covers 15 residues. With 6 bases clipped from V and 4 bases from J, the junction kept 9 bases outside the gene matches. The germline V gene has CDR1 SGHRS and CDR2 YFSETQ. CDR3 loop: CASTPAGGSTGELFF. The CDR3 DNA sequence: TGCGCCAGCACCCCCGCAGGGGGTAGCACCGGGGAGCTGTTTTTT.

CDR3 sequence reads: CASSPLAGPTYEQYF. CDR3 DNA sequence: TGTGCCAGCAGTCCCCTCGCGGGGCCCACCTACGAGCAGTACTTC. The rearrangement joins TRBV6-5 to TRBJ2-7; tentative D call: TRBD2 (6 bases). The CDR3 contains 15 residues. The V end was cut by 5 bases, the J end by 2 bases, with 16 bases between. Germline values: CDR1 MNHEY, CDR2 SVGAGI.

The genes are TRBV5-4 and TRBJ1-6; maybe TRBD1 (5 bases). The CDR3 spans 14 residues. Trimming shortened V by 4 bases and J by 10 bases, and 15 bases separated the two germline ends. Per germline, CDR1 SGHNT and CDR2 YYREEE (reference sequence). This CDR3 is CASSPPWGGSPLHF. The CDR3 DNA reads as TGTGCCAGCAGCCCCCCGTGGGGGGGGTCACCCCTCCACTTT.

The gene calls are TRBV25-1 and TRBJ1-5; 7 bases line up with TRBD1. Germline V gives CDR1 MGHDK, CDR2 SYGVNS. The CDR3 contains 14 residues. Trimming removed 3 bases from V and 2 bases from J; junction bases left unmatched: 1. The CDR3 here is CASSETGRNQPQHF. In DNA, the CDR3 is TGTGCCAGCAGTGAGACAGGGCGCAATCAGCCCCAGCATTTT. The variable domain in full, with the rest retrieved from reference TRBV25-1 and TRBJ1-5, is EADIYQTPRYLVIGTGKKITLECSQTMGHDKMYWYQQDPGMELHLIHYSYGVNSTEKGDLSSESTVSRIRTEHFPLTLESARPSHTSQYLCASSETGRNQPQHFGDGTRLSIL.

The genes are TRBV7-2 and TRBJ2-2, with D possibly matching TRBD2 (5 bases). Trimming shortened V by 4 bases and J by 6 bases, and 18 bases separated the two germline ends. The CDR3 covers 16 residues. Germline V gives CDR1 SGHTA, CDR2 FQGNSA. The CDR3 sequence is CASSSTLRATAGELFF. CDR3 sequence (DNA): TGTGCCAGCAGCTCCACCTTGAGGGCCACCGCCGGGGAGCTGTTTTTT. The entire variable domain, with the rest obtained from reference TRBV7-2 and TRBJ2-2, is as follows: GAGVSQSPSNKVTEKGKDVELRCDPISGHTALYWYRQSLGQGLEFLIYFQGNSAPDKSGLPSDRFSAERTGGSVSTLTIQRTQQEDSAVYLCASSSTLRATAGELFFGEGSRLTVL.

The chain links TRBV28 to TRBJ1-6, with 8 positions matching TRBD1. J was trimmed by 15 bases and V by 8 bases; bases with no gene match: 18. CDR3 length: 15 residues. Per the germline V gene, CDR1 is MDHEN and CDR2 is SYDVKM. Written as DNA, the CDR3 is TGTGCCAGCGAAAGCACCGGGACAGGAAAAAAGAACCTCCACTTT. It translates to CASESTGTGKKNLHF.

The chain carries TRBV28 and TRBJ1-2; 10 positions agree with TRBD1. Germline-derived CDR1 and CDR2 are MDHEN and SYDVKM. V lost 3 bases to trimming and J lost 7 bases; unmatched junction nucleotides: 11. CDR3 length: 16 residues. The CDR3 loop is CASSFLGSTGGGGYTF. For the CDR3, the DNA is TGTGCCAGCAGTTTTTTGGGATCGACAGGGGGCGGTGGCTACACCTTC.

This chain links TRBV4-1 with TRBJ1-2, with 9 bases that match TRBD1. With 6 bases clipped from V and 2 bases from J, the junction kept 4 bases outside the gene matches. CDR3 size: 14 residues. Germline CDR1 reads MGHRA; CDR2 reads YSYEKL. The CDR3 nucleotides read TGCGCCAGCAGAAAGACAGGGGGAAACTATGGCTACACCTTC. It translates to CASRKTGGNYGYTF.

The chain is built from TRBV11-2 and TRBJ2-1; 10 positions match TRBD1. The CDR3 spans 15 residues. Germline CDR1 and CDR2: SGHAT and FQNNGV. The V segment lost 5 bases and the J segment 5 bases; nucleotides outside the gene matches: 6. DNA of the CDR3: TGTGCCAGCAGCGACGACAGGGGGCCTAACAATGAGCAGTTCTTC. Translated, it gives CASSDDRGPNNEQFF. The full variable domain, with the rest looked up from reference TRBV11-2 and TRBJ2-1, is EAGVAQSPRYKIIEKRQSVAFWCNPISGHATLYWYQQILGQGPKLLIQFQNNGVVDDSQLPKDRFSAERLKGVDSTLKIQPAKLEDSAVYLCASSDDRGPNNEQFFGPGTRLTVL.

This rearrangement joins TRBV5-1 to TRBJ2-7; no definite D call. V lost 4 bases to trimming and J lost 3 bases, with 11 bases between them. Germline V gives CDR1 SGHRS, CDR2 YFSETQ. The CDR3 consists of 13 residues. The CDR3 coding sequence is TGCGCCAGCAGCCAGACTGTCAACTACGAGCAGTACTTC. Residues: CASSQTVNYEQYF.

The rearrangement links TRBV10-2 to TRBJ2-3, with D perhaps TRBD1 (6 bases). The CDR3 runs to 15 residues. The V gene's germline CDR1 is WSHSY and CDR2 SAAADI. Trimming removed 6 bases from V and 4 bases from J, with 17 bases in between. This CDR3 reads CASRNNRVLPDTQYF. The CDR3 nucleotides are TGCGCCAGCAGGAACAACAGGGTCCTCCCAGATACGCAGTATTTT.

The gene calls are TRBV2 and TRBJ2-1, with TRBD1 identical over 7 bases. V was clipped by 7 bases and J by 3 bases; unmatched bases: 3. Germline values: CDR1 SNHLY, CDR2 FYNNEI. This CDR3 has 13 amino acids. The CDR3, as DNA: TGTGCCAGCAAGGGGACAGTCTACAATGAGCAGTTCTTC. It is translated as CASKGTVYNEQFF.

In the case of this clone: Additional DNA sequences in this sample encode the identical CDR3. The J gene is TRBJ1-1, the V gene TRBV29-1, with D perhaps matching TRBD1 (5 bases). V was clipped by 3 bases and J by 4 bases, with 9 bases between them. The CDR3 totals 12 residues. Looked up from germline, CDR1 is SQVTM and CDR2 is ANQGSEA. The CDR3 DNA is TGCAGCGTTGACCAGGGTGGCACTGAAGCTTTCTTT. It is translated as CSVDQGGTEAFF.

This chain links TRBV4-2 with TRBJ1-1; no clear D gene. CDR3 length: 12 residues. The V and J ends lost 6 bases and 5 bases respectively, with 10 bases between them. The germline gives CDR1 LGHNA, CDR2 YNFKEQ. The CDR3: CASRRIGTEAFF. The CDR3 nucleotides are TGTGCCAGCAGGAGGATCGGAACTGAAGCTTTCTTT.

V and J are TRBV5-1 and TRBJ1-4; 10 nucleotides align to TRBD1. CDR1 is SGHRS, CDR2 YFSETQ, per germline. This CDR3 comprises 16 residues. Trimming at V came to 0 bases and at J to 2 bases, leaving 1 base not matched to a gene. The CDR3 nucleotides are TGCGCCAGCAGCTTGGAGGGACAGGGGACTAATGAAAAACTGTTTTTT. Translated, it gives CASSLEGQGTNEKLFF.

The genes are TRBV23-1 and TRBJ1-5; possible D gene TRBD1, 5 bases. TRBV23-1 is flagged as an ORF with uncertain function. The CDR3 has 17 amino acids. Deletions cut 0 bases from V and 5 bases from J, with 17 bases between. The CDR3 DNA reads as TGCGCCAGCAGTCAATCGGTCGCGGGGGAGGGGTATCAGCCCCAGCATTTT. This encodes CASSQSVAGEGYQPQHF.

This chain links TRBV5-4 with TRBJ1-3; 7 bases are shared with TRBD1. The CDR3 has 16 amino acids. CDR1 is SGHNT, CDR2 YYREEE, per germline (reference sequence). Trimming cost V 4 bases and J 1 base; bases outside gene matches: 8. The CDR3 nucleotides read TGTGCCAGCAGCAACCCAAACAGGGGTTCTGGAAACACCATATATTTT. Its protein is CASSNPNRGSGNTIYF.

This sequence joins TRBV4-2 and TRBJ2-2; 10 nucleotides line up with TRBD1. V lost 3 bases, J lost 4 bases, and 11 bases stayed unmatched. The CDR3 is 18 residues long. Germline V lookup: CDR1 LGHNA, CDR2 YNFKEQ. The CDR3 region is CASSQYLSGQGGTGELFF. In DNA, the CDR3 is TGTGCCAGCAGCCAGTATCTATCTGGACAGGGGGGCACCGGGGAGCTGTTTTTT.

The rearrangement joins TRBV9 to TRBJ1-2, with 10 positions matching TRBD1. The CDR3 covers 15 residues. The junction had 12 bases not matched to a gene; V was cut back by 5 bases and J by 8 bases. CDR1 SGDLS and CDR2 YYNGEE come from the germline V gene. CDR3 nucleotide sequence: TGTGCCAGCAGGCCAGGCTTCGGGACAGGGGTCGGCTACACCTTC. Encoded protein: CASRPGFGTGVGYTF.